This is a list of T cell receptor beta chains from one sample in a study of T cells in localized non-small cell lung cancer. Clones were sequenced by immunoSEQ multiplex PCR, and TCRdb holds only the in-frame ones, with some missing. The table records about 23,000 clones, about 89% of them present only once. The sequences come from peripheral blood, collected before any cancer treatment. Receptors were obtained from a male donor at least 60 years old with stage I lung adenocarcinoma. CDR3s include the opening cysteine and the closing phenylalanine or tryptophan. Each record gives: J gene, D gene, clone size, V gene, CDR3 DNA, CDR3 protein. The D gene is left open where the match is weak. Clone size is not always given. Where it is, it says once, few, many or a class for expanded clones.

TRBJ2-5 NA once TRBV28 TGTGCCCGCAGGGGGGGCGGGAACGTGCGGGGGGAGACCCAGTACTTC CARRGGGNVRGETQYF
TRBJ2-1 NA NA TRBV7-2 TGTGCCAGCAGTCCGTCTGAGGGGATGGTTTACAATGAGCAGTTCTTC CASSPSEGMVYNEQFF
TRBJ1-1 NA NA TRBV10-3 TGTGCCATCAGGTTAGGGGGGGACACTGAAGCTTTCTTT CAIRLGGDTEAFF
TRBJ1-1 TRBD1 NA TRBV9 TGTGCCAGCAGCGTGGGGGACAGGGCTTTTACTGAAGCTTTCTTT CASSVGDRAFTEAFF
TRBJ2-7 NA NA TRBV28 TGTGCCAGCAGTCCCGGGGACAAACCCTACGAGCAGTACTTC CASSPGDKPYEQYF
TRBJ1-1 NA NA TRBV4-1 TGCGCCAGCAGCCAAGCACCCGGGGAGTACACTGAAGCTTTCTTT CASSQAPGEYTEAFF
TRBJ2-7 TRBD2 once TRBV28 TGTGCCAGCAGTGGGAGGGTGAGTAGCGGGAGGTCCTACGAGCAGTACTTC CASSGRVSSGRSYEQYF
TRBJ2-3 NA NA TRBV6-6 TGTGCCAGCAGCCCCCCGCCGGGACTCGCAGATACGCAGTATTTT CASSPPPGLADTQYF
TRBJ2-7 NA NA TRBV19 TGTGCCAGTAGTATACGGCCAGACTCCTACGAGCAGTACTTC CASSIRPDSYEQYF
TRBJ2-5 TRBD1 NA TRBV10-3 TGTGCCATCAGTCCCGGGGACAGGGGAGGGGAGACCCAGTACTTC CAISPGDRGGETQYF
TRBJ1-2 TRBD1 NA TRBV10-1 TGCGCCAGCAGTAGGGACAGAATCTATGGCTACACCTTC CASSRDRIYGYTF
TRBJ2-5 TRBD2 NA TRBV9 TGTGCCAGCAGCGTAGGACTAGCGGGGGTCATACAAGAGACCCAGTACTTC CASSVGLAGVIQETQYF
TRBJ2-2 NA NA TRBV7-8 TGTGCCAGCAGCTTAAGGATGAACACCGGGGAGCTGTTTTTT CASSLRMNTGELFF
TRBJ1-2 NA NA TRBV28 TGTGCCAGCAGTTTATTAATCGGGGAAAGAGGCGGCTACACCTTC CASSLLIGERGGYTF
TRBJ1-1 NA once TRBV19 TGTGCCACCGAAGCCCGGGAGAACACTGAAGCTTTCTTT CATEARENTEAFF
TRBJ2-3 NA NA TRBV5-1 TGCGCCAGCAGCCTCACGTCCGGGACGCCTAGCACAGATACGCAGTATTTT CASSLTSGTPSTDTQYF
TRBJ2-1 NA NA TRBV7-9 TGTGCCAGCAGCTTAGAGGGCAGGGAGCAGTTCTTC CASSLEGREQFF
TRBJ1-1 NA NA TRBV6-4 TGTGCCAGCAGCCTGACAGGTTTGAACACTGAAGCTTTCTTT CASSLTGLNTEAFF
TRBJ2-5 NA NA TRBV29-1 TGCAGCCACTGGGGGGAGGACCAAGAGACCCAGTACTTC CSHWGEDQETQYF
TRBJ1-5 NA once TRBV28 TGTGCCAGCAACCCCGCGGACCGCCAACCCTTCAATCAGCCCCAGCATTTT CASNPADRQPFNQPQHF
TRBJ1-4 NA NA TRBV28 TGTGCCAGCACTGCAGGAGGGATGAGGTATGAAAAACTGTTTTTT CASTAGGMRYEKLFF
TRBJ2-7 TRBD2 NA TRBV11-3 TGTGCCAGCAGCTTAGAGGGGACTAGACCTTACGAGCAGTACTTC CASSLEGTRPYEQYF
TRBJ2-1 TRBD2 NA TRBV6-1 TGTGCCACCTCAGGGGATAGCGGGGCCTACAATGAGCAGTTCTTC CATSGDSGAYNEQFF
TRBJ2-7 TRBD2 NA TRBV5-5 TGTGCCAGCAGCTTCATAGCGGGGGGACTCTACGAGCAGTACTTC CASSFIAGGLYEQYF
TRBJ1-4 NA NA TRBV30 TGTGCCTGCTTAAAGGAACCCTCTAATGAAAAACTGTTTTTT CACLKEPSNEKLFF
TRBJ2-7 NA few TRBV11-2 TGTGCCAGCAGCTTAGATTGGTACGAGCAGTACTTC CASSLDWYEQYF
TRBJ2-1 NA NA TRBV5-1 TGCGCCAGCAGCTCGGGAAGTGGCCCTGGTGAGCAGTTCTTC CASSSGSGPGEQFF
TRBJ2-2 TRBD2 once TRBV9 TGTGCCAGCAGCGTAAGCGGGGGGGCCGGGGAGCTGTTTTTT CASSVSGGAGELFF
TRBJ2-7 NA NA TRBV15 TGTGCCACCAGCAGAGGGACCGGGATGGGGTACTACGAGCAGTACTTC CATSRGTGMGYYEQYF
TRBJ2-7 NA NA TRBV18 TGTGCCAGCTCACCACTTCAAACAGGGTCCTACGAGCAGTACTTC CASSPLQTGSYEQYF
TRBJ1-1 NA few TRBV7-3 TGTGCCAGCAGCTTATCGGGGGGGAACACTGAAGCTTTCTTT CASSLSGGNTEAFF
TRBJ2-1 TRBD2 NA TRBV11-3 TGTGCCAGCAGCCGGGGGACTATTTCTGAGCAGTTCTTC CASSRGTISEQFF
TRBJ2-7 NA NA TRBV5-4 TGTGCCAGCAGCGGAGCTAGTCCCTCCTACGAGCAGTACTTC CASSGASPSYEQYF
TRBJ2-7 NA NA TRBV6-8 TGTGCCAGCAGTGAAGCGGACAGCTCCTACGAGCAGTACTTC CASSEADSSYEQYF
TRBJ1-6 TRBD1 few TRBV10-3 TGTGCCATCAGTTTTGGACAGGGGGCTAGTAATTCACCCCTCCACTTT CAISFGQGASNSPLHF
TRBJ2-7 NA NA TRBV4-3 TGCGCCAGCAGCCAGGCCGGGCAGGGGGGCTCCTACGAGCAGTACTTC CASSQAGQGGSYEQYF
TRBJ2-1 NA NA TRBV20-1 TGCAGTGCTAGGACTAGCAATGAGCAGTTCTTC CSARTSNEQFF
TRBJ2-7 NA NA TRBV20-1 TGCAGCAAAACAAGGGGCGCCGAGCAGTACTTC CSKTRGAEQYF
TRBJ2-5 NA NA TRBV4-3 TGCGCCAGCAGCCAAAAGGTGTCAGAGACCCAGTACTTC CASSQKVSETQYF
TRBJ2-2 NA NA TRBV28 TGTGCCAGCACCCAAAGAAGGGTTCCCGGGGAGCTGTTTTTT CASTQRRVPGELFF
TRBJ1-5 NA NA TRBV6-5 TGTGCCAGCAGTTCTAGACAGACCGCGAGCAATCAGCCCCAGCATTTT CASSSRQTASNQPQHF
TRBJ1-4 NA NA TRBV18 TGTGCCAGCTCACCCCCGAGGGCGGCGAGTGAAAAACTGTTTTTT CASSPPRAASEKLFF
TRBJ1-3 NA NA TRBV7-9 TGTGCCAGCAGCTTAGGGGGCGCCGGAAACACCATATATTTT CASSLGGAGNTIYF
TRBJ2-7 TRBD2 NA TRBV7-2 TGTGCCAGCAGCGGAATAGCGGGAAACCCCTACGAGCAGTACTTC CASSGIAGNPYEQYF
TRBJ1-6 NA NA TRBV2 TGTGCCAGCAGTGGCCGCGGACACAGTAATAATTCACCCCTCCACTTT CASSGRGHSNNSPLHF
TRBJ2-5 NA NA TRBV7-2 TGTGCCAGCAGAGCAGGGGCGGGAGAGACCCAGTACTTC CASRAGAGETQYF
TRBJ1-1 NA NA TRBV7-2 TGTGCCAGCAGCCCAGGTGGACCCCAAACTCGTGCTTTCTTT CASSPGGPQTRAFF
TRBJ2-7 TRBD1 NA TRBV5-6 TGTGCCAGCAGCCTCTGGACAGGGGTCGAGCAGTACTTC CASSLWTGVEQYF
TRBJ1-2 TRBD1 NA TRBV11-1 TGTGCCAGCAGCTCCTCGACAGGGGGCTATGGCTACACCTTC CASSSSTGGYGYTF
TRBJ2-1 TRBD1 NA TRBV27 TGTGCCAGCAGTTTCAGGACAGGGGTACGGGAGCAGTTCTTC CASSFRTGVREQFF
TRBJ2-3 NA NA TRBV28 TGTGCCAGCAGTTACGGCGTAGGCTTCTTAACAGATACGCAGTATTTT CASSYGVGFLTDTQYF
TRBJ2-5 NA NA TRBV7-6 TGTGCCAGCAGCTTAGGGGCCCTGCGGCAAGAGACCCAGTACTTC CASSLGALRQETQYF
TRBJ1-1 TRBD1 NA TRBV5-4 TGTGCCAGCAGCACGGCGGACAGGGTCGGGGACACTGAAGCTTTCTTT CASSTADRVGDTEAFF
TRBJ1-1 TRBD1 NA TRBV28 TGTGCCAGCAGCAACTGGGACAGGGTGAACACTGAAGCTTTCTTT CASSNWDRVNTEAFF
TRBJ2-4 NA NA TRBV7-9 TGTGCCAGCAGCCCGCCCCCCCGACTAGCCAAAAACATTCAGTACTTC CASSPPPRLAKNIQYF
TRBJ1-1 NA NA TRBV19 TGTGCCAGTAGTAGAGAGGTGGACACTGAAGCTTTCTTT CASSREVDTEAFF
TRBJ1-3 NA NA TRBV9 TGTGCCAGCAGCGGGGGGATAAACGAAAACACCATATATTTT CASSGGINENTIYF